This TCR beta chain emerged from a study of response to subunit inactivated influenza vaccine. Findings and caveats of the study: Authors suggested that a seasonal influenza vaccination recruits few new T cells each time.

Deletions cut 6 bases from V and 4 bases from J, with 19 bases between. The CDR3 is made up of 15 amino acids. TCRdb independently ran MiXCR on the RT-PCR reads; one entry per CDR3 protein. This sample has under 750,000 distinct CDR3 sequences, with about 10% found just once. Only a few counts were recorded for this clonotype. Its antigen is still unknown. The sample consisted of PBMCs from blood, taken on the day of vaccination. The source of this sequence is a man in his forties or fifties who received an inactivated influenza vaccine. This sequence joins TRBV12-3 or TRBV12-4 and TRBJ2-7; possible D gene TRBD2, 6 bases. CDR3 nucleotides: TGTGCCAGCAGGTTTGACTCTAGCGCCAAATACGAGCAGTACTTC. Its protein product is CASRFDSSAKYEQYF.